The clone carrying this TCR beta chain was seen repeatedly, ten times or more. Its specificity is unknown. This record belongs to a study of regulatory T cells in long-lasting Graves disease. Study summary: To qualify as persistent, Graves' disease required over 5 years of antithyroid drugs with positive TSH receptor antibodies. Study outcomes and limitations: TRBV28, TRBJ1-2 and TRBJ2-5 emerged as the favored segments in persistent disease.

Sequencing libraries for TCR beta were prepared with iRepertoire HTBI primers and Arm-PCR of CDR3 regions. TCRdb itself ran the multiplex PCR reads through MiXCR, one entry per CDR3 protein. The sample has under 500,000 distinct CDR3 sequences, roughly 20% seen once. V shed 3 bases and J shed 3 bases, with 15 bases lying between them. In germline, CDR1 is MNHGY, CDR2 SVAAGI. The CDR3 extends over 17 amino acids. Stated time point: persistent/refractory GD, antithyroid drugs over 5 years with positive TRAb. Extracted PBMC RNA gave rise to the TCR library. The rearrangement joins TRBV6-9 to TRBJ2-6; D is perhaps TRBD1 or TRBD2 (5 bases each). This TCR derives from a female donor with Graves disease. The specimen comprised peripheral blood mononuclear cells (PBMCs), sampled when the disease was refractory, from a patient treated with antithyroid drugs. This CDR3 is CASSYGQGPGGANVLTF. The CDR3 coding sequence is TGTGCCAGCAGTTACGGGCAGGGACCTGGTGGGGCCAACGTCCTGACTTTC.